This T cell receptor beta chain was obtained from a study of blood T cells in healthy people across ages. It was with a sample-barcoded 5' primer and a J-beta primer mix that a second PCR of roughly 6 to 12 cycles was run. The template-switch adaptor was a 5' adaptor with 12 random nucleotides. It tagged each cDNA molecule. CDR3-containing paired-end reads numbered at least 2.5 million in each sample. TCRdb reprocessed the 5' RACE reads via MiXCR and lists one record per CDR3 protein. This repertoire shows 450,000 to 700,000 distinct CDR3 sequences, approximately 27% found once; its top ten account for about 18%. Germline V lookup: CDR1 SGHTA, CDR2 FQGTGA. This CDR3 region has 15 residues. The junction had 7 bases not matched to a gene; V was cut back by 4 bases and J by 5 bases.

This receptor was obtained from a woman aged 70-85 years in good health. The genes are TRBV7-3 and TRBJ2-2; TRBD1 matches 7 bases. The sequenced sample was blood. CDR3 coding DNA: TGTGCCAGCAGCTCCTCGGGACAGTGGACCGGGGAGCTGTTTTTT. Its translation: CASSSSGQWTGELFF.